The clone carrying this T cell receptor (beta chain) was seen a handful of times. The target antigen is unknown. The CDR3 runs to 17 residues. V lost 3 bases to trimming and J lost 4 bases; unmatched junction nucleotides: 11. Germline V gives CDR1 SGHTA, CDR2 FQGNSA. This entry is derived from a study of T cells after yellow fever vaccination. Study-wide findings and caveats: Post-booster samples contained most primary-vaccination clones (approximately 97% CD4, about 90% CD8). Weaker, the secondary response had a peak occurring faster, on day 5 versus 15.

From the 5' RACE reads, TCRdb called clonotypes with MiXCR, one entry per CDR3 protein. This table holds roughly 500,000 distinct CDR3 sequences, roughly a fifth found once. The starting material was PBMCs, obtained 15 days after the yellow fever booster vaccination. This receptor was identified in a man aged 30 to 39 who received the YFV17D yellow fever vaccine. The chain employs TRBV7-2 and TRBJ2-5, with 10 bases aligning to TRBD1. The CDR3, as DNA: TGTGCCAGCAGCTTCGCCCTTGGGACAGGGGAACGAGAGACCCAGTACTTC. Translating gives CASSFALGTGERETQYF.